This T cell receptor (beta chain) was sequenced for a study of beta chain features in type 1 diabetes. Staining for CD45RO/CCR7/CD25/CD127/CD95/CD27 allowed sorting of CD4+ naive, central memory, regulatory and stem cell-like memory cells. Worth noting for this clone: The antigen remains unidentified.

Since all of the isolated RNA was reverse transcribed, expressed TCRB transcripts were what got sequenced. Several million reads per sample on average were obtained from naive, central memory and regulatory T cell samples. Profiling relied on immunoSEQ multiplex PCR, and the TCRdb table lists in-frame clones only, not all of them. The sample lists approximately 360,000 clones, around an eighth occurring once. Overall study results and limits: Patients' naive, central memory and regulatory TCRB repertoires appeared more alike than those of healthy donors. PCR, the amplification step, might favor shorter templates, equally in patients and controls. Researchers report that Type 1 diabetes patients had moderately but significantly shorter TCRB CDR3s across all four CD4+ subsets.

The CDR3 has 13 amino acids. CDR1 is SGHAT, CDR2 FQNNGV, per germline. Between the trimmed V and J ends, which lost 5 bases and 4 bases, there was a span of 11 bases. This clonotype was obtained from a woman aged 18-29 years with type 1 diabetes. Sequencing was performed on naive CD4+ T cells from blood. This chain uses TRBV11-2 with TRBJ1-1; D is unresolved. CDR3 sequence: CASSPKQPTEAFF. The CDR3, as DNA: TGTGCCAGCAGCCCAAAACAACCCACTGAAGCTTTCTTT. The full variable domain, its missing parts supplied by reference TRBV11-2 and TRBJ1-1, is EAGVAQSPRYKIIEKRQSVAFWCNPISGHATLYWYQQILGQGPKLLIQFQNNGVVDDSQLPKDRFSAERLKGVDSTLKIQPAKLEDSAVYLCASSPKQPTEAFFGQGTRLTVV.